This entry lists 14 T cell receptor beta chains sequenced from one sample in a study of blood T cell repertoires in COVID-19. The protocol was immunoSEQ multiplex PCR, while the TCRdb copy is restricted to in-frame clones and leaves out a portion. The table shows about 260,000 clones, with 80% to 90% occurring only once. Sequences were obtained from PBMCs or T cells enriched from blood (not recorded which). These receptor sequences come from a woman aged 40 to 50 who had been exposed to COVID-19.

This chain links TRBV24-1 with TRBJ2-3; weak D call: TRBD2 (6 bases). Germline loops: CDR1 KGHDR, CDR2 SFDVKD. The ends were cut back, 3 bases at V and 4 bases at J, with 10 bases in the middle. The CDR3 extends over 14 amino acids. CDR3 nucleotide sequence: TGTGCCACCAGTGATGGGGGGAGCGCAGATACGCAGTATTTT. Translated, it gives CATSDGGSADTQYF.

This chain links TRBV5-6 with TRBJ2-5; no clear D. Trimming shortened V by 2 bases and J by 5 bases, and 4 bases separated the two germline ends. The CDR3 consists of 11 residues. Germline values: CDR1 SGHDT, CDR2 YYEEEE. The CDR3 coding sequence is TGTGCCAGCAGCTTCCAGGAGACCCAGTACTTC. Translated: CASSFQETQYF.

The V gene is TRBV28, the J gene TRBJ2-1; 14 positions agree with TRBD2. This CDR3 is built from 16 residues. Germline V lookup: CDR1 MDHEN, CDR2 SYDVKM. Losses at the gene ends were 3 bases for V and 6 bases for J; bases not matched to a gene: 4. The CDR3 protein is CASSLMGLAGVNEQFF. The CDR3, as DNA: TGTGCCAGCAGTTTGATGGGACTAGCGGGGGTCAATGAGCAGTTCTTC.

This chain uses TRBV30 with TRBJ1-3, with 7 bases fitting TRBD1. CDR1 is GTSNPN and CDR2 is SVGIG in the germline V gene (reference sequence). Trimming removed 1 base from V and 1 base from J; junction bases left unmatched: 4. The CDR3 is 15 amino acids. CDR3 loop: CAWSGRGASGNTIYF. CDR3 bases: TGTGCCTGGAGTGGCAGGGGGGCGTCTGGAAACACCATATATTTT.

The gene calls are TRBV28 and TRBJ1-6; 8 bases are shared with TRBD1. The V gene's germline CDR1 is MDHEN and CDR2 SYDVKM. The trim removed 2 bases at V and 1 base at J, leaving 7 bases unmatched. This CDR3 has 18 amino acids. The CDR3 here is CASSLRTGRKSYNSPLHF. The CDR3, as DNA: TGTGCCAGCAGTTTAAGGACAGGGCGTAAGTCCTATAATTCACCCCTCCACTTT.

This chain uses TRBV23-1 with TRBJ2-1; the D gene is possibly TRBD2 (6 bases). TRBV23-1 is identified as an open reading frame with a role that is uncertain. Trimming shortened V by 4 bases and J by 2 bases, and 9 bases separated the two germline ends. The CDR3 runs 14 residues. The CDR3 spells CASSRPSAYNEQFF. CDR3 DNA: TGCGCCAGCAGTCGTCCTAGCGCCTACAATGAGCAGTTCTTC.

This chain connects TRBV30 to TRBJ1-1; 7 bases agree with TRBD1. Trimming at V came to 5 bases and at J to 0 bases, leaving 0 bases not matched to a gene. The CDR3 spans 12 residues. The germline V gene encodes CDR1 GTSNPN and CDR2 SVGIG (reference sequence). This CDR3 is CAWDRVNTEAFF. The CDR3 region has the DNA TGTGCCTGGGACAGGGTGAACACTGAAGCTTTCTTT.

CDR3 sequence (DNA): TGTGCCAGCAGGGGGAGTTGGTATGGCTACACCTTC. This codes for CASRGSWYGYTF. This chain joins TRBV12-3 or TRBV12-4 and TRBJ1-2; D unresolved. The CDR3 has 12 amino acids. Trimming took off 6 bases at V and 5 bases at J, with 10 bases between the two ends.

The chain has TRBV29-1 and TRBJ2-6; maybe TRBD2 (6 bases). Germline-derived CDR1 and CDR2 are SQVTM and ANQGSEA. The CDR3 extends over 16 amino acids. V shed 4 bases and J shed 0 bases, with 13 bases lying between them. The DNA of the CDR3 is TGCAGCGTTGGACCCCCGGGGGTCTCTGGGGCCAACGTCCTGACTTTC. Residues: CSVGPPGVSGANVLTF.

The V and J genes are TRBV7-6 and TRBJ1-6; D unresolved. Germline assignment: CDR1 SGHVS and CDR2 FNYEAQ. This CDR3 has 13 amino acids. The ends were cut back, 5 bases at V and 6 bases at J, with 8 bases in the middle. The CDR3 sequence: CASSTTTNSPLHF. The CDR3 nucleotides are TGTGCCAGCAGCACAACAACTAATTCACCCCTCCACTTT. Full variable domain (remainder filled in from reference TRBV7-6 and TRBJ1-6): GAGVSQSPRYKVTKRGQDVALRCDPISGHVSLYWYRQALGQGPEFLTYFNYEAQQDKSGLPNDRFSAERPEGSISTLTIQRTEQRDSAMYRCASSTTTNSPLHFGNGTRLTVT.

The CDR3 protein is CASTAKRGYELFF. CDR3 nucleotide sequence: TGTGCCAGCACCGCAAAAAGGGGATACGAACTGTTTTTT. V is TRBV2 and J is TRBJ1-4, with D possibly TRBD1 on 5 matching bases. The CDR3 has 13 amino acids. Between the trimmed V and J ends, which lost 7 bases and 12 bases, there was a span of 18 bases. Germline-derived CDR1 and CDR2 are SNHLY and FYNNEI.

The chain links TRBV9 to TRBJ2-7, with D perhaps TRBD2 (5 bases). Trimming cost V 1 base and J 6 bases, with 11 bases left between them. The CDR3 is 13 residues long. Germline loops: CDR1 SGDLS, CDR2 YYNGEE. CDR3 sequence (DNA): TGTGCCAGCAGCGTATCCGACCGGGGCGAGCAGTACTTC. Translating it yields CASSVSDRGEQYF.

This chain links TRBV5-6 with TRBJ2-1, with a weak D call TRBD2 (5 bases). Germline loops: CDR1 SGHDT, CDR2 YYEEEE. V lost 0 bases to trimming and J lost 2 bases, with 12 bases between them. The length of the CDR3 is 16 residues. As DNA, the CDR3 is TGTGCCAGCAGCTTGGTTACGGGGTATCCCTACAATGAGCAGTTCTTC. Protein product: CASSLVTGYPYNEQFF. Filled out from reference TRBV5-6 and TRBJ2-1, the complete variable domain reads DAGVTQSPTHLIKTRGQQVTLRCSPKSGHDTVSWYQQALGQGPQFIFQYYEEEERQRGNFPDRFSGHQFPNYSSELNVNALLLGDSALYLCASSLVTGYPYNEQFFGPGTRLTVL.

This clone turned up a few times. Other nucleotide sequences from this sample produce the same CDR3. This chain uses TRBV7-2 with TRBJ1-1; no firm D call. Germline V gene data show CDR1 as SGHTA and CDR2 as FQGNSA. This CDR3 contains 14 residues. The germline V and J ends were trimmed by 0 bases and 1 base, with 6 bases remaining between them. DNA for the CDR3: TGTGCCAGCAGCTTAGCGCGGGAGAACACTGAAGCTTTCTTT. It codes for CASSLARENTEAFF.